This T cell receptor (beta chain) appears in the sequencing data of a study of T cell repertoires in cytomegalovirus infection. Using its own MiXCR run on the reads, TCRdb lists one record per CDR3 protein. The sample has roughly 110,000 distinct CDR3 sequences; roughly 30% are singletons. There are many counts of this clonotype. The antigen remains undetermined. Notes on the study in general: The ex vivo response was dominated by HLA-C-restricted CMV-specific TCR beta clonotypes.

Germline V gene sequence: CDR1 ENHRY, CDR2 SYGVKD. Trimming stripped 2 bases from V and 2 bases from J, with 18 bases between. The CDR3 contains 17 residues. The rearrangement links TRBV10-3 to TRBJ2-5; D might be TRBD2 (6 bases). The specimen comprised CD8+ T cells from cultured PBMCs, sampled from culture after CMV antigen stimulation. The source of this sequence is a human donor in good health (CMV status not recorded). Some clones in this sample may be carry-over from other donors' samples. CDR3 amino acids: CAISEGGGLYRQETQYF. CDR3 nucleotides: TGTGCCATCAGTGAGGGGGGAGGACTTTACCGGCAAGAGACCCAGTACTTC.